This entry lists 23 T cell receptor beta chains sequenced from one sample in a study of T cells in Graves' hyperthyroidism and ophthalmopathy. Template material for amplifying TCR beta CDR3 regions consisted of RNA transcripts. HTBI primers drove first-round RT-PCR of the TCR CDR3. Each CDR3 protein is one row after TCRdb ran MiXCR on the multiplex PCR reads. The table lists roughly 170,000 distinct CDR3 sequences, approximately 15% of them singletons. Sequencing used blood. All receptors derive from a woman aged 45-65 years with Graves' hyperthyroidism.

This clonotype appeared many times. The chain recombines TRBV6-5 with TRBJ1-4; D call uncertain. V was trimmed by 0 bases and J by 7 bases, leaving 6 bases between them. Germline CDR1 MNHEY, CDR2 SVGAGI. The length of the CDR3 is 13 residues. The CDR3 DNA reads TGTGCCAGCAGTTACTCGTGGGGTGAAAAACTGTTTTTT. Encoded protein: CASSYSWGEKLFF.

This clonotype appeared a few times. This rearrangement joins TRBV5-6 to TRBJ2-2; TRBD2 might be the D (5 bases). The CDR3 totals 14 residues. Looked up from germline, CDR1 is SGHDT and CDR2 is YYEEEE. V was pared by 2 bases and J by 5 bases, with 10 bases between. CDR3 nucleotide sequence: TGTGCCAGCAGCTTACCTGCGGGTACCGGGGAGCTGTTTTTT. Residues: CASSLPAGTGELFF.

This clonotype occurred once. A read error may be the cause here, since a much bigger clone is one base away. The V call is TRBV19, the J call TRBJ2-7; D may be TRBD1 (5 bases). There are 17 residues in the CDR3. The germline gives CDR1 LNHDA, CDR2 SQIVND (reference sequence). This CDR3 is CASSASTVFSFPYEQCF. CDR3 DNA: TGTGCCAGTAGTGCTTCGACAGTCTTCAGCTTTCCCTACGAGCAGTGCTTC.

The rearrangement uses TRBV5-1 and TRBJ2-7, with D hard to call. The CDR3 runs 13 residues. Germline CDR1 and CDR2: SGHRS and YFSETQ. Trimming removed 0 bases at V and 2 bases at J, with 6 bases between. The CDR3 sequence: CASSLERTYEQYF. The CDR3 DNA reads TGCGCCAGCAGCTTGGAACGGACCTACGAGCAGTACTTC.

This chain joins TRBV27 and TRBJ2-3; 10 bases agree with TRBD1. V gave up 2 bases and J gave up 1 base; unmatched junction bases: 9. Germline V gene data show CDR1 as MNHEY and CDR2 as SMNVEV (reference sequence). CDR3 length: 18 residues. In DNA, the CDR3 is TGTGCCAGCAGTTTAAAGGGGGACAGGGGATTTGGCACAGATACGCAGTATTTT. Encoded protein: CASSLKGDRGFGTDTQYF.

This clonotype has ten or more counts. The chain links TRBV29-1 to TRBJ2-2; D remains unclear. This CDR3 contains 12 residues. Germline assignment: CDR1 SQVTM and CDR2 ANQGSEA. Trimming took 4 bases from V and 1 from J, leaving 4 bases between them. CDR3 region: CSVGKNTGELFF. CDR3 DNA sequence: TGCAGCGTTGGAAAGAACACCGGGGAGCTGTTTTTT.

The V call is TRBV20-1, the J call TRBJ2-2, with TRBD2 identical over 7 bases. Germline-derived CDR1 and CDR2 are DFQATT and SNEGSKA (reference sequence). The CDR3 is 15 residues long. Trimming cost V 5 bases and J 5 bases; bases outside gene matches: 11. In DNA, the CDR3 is TGCAGTGCTCGGGACTACCGCACCACGACCGGGGAGCTGTTTTTT. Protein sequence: CSARDYRTTTGELFF.

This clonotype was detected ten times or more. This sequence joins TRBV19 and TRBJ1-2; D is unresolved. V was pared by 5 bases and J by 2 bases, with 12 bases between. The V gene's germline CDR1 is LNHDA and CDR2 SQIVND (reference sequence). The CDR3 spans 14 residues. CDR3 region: CASSPGGSNYGYTF. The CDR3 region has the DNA TGTGCCAGTAGTCCCGGTGGCTCCAACTATGGCTACACCTTC.

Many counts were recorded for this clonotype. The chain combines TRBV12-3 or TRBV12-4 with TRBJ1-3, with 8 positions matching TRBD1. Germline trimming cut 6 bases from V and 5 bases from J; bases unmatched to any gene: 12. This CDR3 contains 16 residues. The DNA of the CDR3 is TGTGCCAGCAGCCCGAGGGGGACAGGCATTCGAAACACCATATATTTT. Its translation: CASSPRGTGIRNTIYF.

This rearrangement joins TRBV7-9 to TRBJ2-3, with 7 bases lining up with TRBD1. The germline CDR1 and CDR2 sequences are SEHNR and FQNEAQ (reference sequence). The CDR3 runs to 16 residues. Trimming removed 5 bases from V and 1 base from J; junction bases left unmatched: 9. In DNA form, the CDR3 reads TGTGCCAGCAGCCTTAGTGGGGACAGACGCACAGATACGCAGTATTTT. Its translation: CASSLSGDRRTDTQYF.

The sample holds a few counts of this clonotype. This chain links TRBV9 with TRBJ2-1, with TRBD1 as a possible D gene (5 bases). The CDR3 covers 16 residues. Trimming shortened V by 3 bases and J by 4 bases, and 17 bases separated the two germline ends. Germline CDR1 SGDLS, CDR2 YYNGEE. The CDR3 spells CASSAEDSEEYNEQFF. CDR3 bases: TGTGCCAGCAGCGCAGAAGACAGCGAGGAATACAATGAGCAGTTCTTC.

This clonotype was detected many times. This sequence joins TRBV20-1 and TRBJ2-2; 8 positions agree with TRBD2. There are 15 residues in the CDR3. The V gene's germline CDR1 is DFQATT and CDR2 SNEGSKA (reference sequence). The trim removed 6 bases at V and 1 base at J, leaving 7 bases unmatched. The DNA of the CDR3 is TGCAGTGCGGAACGCGGGGGGTTGAACACCGGGGAGCTGTTTTTT. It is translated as CSAERGGLNTGELFF.

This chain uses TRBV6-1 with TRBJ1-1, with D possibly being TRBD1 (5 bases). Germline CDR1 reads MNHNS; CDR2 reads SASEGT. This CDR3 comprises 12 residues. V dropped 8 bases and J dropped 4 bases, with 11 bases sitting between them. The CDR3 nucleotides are TGTGCCAGCCGGGGGGGTAGCACTGAAGCTTTCTTT. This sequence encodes CASRGGSTEAFF.

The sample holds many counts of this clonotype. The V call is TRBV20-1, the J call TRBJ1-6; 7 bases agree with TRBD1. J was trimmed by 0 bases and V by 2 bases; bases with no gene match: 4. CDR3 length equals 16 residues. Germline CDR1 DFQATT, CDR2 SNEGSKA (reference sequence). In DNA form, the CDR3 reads TGCAGTGCTAGACAGGGGGGGAGCTCCTATAATTCACCCCTCCACTTT. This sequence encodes CSARQGGSSYNSPLHF.

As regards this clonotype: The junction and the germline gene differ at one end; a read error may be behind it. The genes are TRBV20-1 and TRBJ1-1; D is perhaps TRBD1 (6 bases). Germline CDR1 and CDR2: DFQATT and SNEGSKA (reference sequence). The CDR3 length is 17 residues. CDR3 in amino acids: CSAGDHPGQPRNTEAFF. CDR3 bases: TGCAGTGCTGGAGATCATCCAGGACAGCCTAGGAACACTGAAGCTTTCTTT.

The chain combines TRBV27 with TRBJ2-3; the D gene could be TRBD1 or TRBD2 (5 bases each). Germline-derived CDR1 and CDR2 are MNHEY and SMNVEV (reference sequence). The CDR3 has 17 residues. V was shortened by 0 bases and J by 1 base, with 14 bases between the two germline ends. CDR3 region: CASSLSGVGEGTDTQYF. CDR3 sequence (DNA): TGTGCCAGCAGTTTATCAGGGGTGGGGGAAGGCACAGATACGCAGTATTTT.

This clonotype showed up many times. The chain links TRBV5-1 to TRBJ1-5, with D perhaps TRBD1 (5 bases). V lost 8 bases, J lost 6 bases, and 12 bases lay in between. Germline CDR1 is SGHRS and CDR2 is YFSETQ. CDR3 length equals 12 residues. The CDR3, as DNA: TGCGCCAGGGATCGGGGCTTTCAGCCCCAGCATTTT. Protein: CARDRGFQPQHF.

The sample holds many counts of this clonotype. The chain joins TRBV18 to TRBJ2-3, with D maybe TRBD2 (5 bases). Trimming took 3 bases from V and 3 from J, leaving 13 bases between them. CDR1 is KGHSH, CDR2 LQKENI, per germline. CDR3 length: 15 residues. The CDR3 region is CASSPGLSGTDTQYF. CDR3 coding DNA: TGTGCCAGCTCACCCGGACTCTCGGGAACAGATACGCAGTATTTT. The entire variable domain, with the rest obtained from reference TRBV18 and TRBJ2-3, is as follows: NAGVMQNPRHLVRRRGQEARLRCSPMKGHSHVYWYRQLPEEGLKFMVYLQKENIIDESGMPKERFSAEFPKEGPSILRIQQVVRGDSAAYFCASSPGLSGTDTQYFGPGTRLTVL.

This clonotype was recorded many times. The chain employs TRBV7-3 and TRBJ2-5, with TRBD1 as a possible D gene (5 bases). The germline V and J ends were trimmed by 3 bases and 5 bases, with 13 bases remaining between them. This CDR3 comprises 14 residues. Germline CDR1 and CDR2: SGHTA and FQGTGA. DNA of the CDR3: TGTGCCAGCAGCTTGAGCAGGGAATCGGAGACCCAGTACTTC. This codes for CASSLSRESETQYF.

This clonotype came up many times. For the CDR3, the DNA is TGCGCCAGCAGCAGGGACAGTCTCACAGATACGCAGTATTTT. The encoded protein is CASSRDSLTDTQYF. V is TRBV5-1 and J is TRBJ2-3, with TRBD1 identical over 7 bases. V shed 4 bases, J shed 2 bases, and the junction held 4 bases outside the gene matches. There are 14 residues in the CDR3. The germline V gene has CDR1 SGHRS and CDR2 YFSETQ.

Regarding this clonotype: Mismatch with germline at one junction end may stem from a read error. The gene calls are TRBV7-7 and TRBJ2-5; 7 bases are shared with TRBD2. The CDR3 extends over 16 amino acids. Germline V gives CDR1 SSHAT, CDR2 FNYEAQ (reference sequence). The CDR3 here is CASSLGPRGTQETQYF. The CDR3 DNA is TGTGCTAGCAGCTTAGGGCCGCGGGGGACCCAAGAGACCCAGTACTTC.

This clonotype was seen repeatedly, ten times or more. The chain's CDR3 is CASSQGVVSYEQYF. In DNA form, the CDR3 reads TGTGCCAGCAGCCAAGGGGTAGTCTCCTACGAGCAGTACTTC. This chain uses TRBV3-1 with TRBJ2-7; D unclear. V lost 1 base and J lost 0, with 7 bases in between. This CDR3 region has 14 residues. The germline V gene encodes CDR1 LGHDT and CDR2 YNNKEL (reference sequence).

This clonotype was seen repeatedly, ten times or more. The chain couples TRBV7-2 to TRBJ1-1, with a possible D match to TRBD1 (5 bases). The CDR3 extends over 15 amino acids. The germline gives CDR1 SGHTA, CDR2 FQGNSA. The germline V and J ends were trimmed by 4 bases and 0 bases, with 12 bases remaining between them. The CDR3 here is CASSSGTVLNTEAFF. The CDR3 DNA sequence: TGTGCCAGCAGCTCGGGGACGGTTTTGAACACTGAAGCTTTCTTT.